What follows is one T cell receptor (beta chain) and its context. As yet, its antigen is unknown. As for time point: week 23, last vaccination. It was 300 ug of mutant IDH1 20-mer peptide that made up each vaccine dose, given with topical imiquimod. Assay: immunoSEQ multiplex PCR; the TCRdb copy retains only in-frame clones and omits some. The sample lists 50,000 to 60,000 clones, about four fifths occurring once. These data belong to a study of a mutant IDH1 vaccine in newly diagnosed glioma. Study at large: Sex distribution of treated patients was around 62% male and roughly 40% female; mean age was 40.4 years.

CDR3 length: 13 amino acids. V lost 3 bases and J lost 5, with 11 bases in between. From germline, CDR1 is GTSNPN and CDR2 SVGIG (reference sequence). The sample in question was PBMCs, obtained from a glioma patient whose treatment included an IDH1 peptide vaccine. The V gene is TRBV30, the J gene TRBJ1-5; D is undetermined. This sequence originates from a man aged 35 to 55 with glioma. CDR3 nucleotide sequence: TGTGCCTGGAGCGCCGGGTCACATCAGCCCCAGCATTTT. It is translated as CAWSAGSHQPQHF.